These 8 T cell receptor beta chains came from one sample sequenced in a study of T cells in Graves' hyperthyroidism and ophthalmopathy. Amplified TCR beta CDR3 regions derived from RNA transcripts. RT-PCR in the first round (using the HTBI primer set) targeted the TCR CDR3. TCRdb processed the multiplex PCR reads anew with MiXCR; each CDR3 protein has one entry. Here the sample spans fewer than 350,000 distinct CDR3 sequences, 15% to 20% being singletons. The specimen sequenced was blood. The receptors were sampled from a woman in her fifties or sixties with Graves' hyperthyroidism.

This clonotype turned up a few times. As DNA, the CDR3 is TGTGCCACCAGTACCGTGGTAGGATACAATGAGCAGTTCTTC. It codes for CATSTVVGYNEQFF. This chain links TRBV15 with TRBJ2-1, with D hard to call. Germline CDR1 reads LNHNV; CDR2 reads YYDKDF (reference sequence). This CDR3 is built from 14 residues. With 6 bases removed from V and 4 bases from J, the gap between germline ends came to 13 bases.

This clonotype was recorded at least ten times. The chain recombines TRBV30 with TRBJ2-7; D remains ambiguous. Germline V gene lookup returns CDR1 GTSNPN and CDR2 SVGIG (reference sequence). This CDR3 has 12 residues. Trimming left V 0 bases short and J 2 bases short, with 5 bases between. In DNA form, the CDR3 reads TGTGCCTGGAGTGTGAGAGCCTACGAGCAGTACTTC. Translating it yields CAWSVRAYEQYF.

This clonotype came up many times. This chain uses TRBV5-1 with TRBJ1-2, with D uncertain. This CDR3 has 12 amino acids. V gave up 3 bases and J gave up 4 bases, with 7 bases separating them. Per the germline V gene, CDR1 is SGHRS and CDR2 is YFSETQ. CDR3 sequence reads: CASSSGPYGYTF. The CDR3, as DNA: TGCGCCAGCAGCTCCGGACCCTATGGCTACACCTTC.

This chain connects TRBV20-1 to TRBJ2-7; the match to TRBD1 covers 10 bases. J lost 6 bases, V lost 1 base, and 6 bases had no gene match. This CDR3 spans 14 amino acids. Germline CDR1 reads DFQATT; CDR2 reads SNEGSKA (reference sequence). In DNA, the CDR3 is TGCAGTGCTAGAGGGGGACAGGGGAAGGTCGAGCAGTACTTC. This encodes CSARGGQGKVEQYF.

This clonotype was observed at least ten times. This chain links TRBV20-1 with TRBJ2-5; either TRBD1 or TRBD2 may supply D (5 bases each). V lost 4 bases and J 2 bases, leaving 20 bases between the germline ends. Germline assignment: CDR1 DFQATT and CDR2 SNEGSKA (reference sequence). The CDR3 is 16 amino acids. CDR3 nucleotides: TGCAGTGCTAACCCTACCGGGGCAGGTTCGCAAGAGACCCAGTACTTC. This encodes CSANPTGAGSQETQYF.

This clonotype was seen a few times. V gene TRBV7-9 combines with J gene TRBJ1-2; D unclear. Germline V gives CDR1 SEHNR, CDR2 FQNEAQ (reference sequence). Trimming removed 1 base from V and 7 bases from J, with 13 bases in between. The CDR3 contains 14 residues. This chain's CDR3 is CASSLGGRSGGYTF. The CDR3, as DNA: TGTGCCAGCAGCTTAGGCGGCAGGTCTGGTGGCTACACCTTC.

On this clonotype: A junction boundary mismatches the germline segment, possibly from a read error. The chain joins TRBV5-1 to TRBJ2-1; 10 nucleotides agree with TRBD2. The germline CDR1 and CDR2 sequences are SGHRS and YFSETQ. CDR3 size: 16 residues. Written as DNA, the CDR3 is TGCGCCGGCAGCTCACAGGCTAGCGGGAGTTTGGATGAGCAGTTCTTC. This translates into CAGSSQASGSLDEQFF.

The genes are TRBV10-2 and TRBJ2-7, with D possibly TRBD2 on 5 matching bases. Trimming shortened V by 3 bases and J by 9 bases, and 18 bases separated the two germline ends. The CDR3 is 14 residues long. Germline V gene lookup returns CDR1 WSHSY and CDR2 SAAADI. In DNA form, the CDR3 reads TGCGCCAGCAGTGAAGTCGGGGATACGCCCGGGCAGTACGTC. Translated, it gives CASSEVGDTPGQYV.